This is a list of T cell receptor beta chains from one sample in a study of T cells in Graves' hyperthyroidism and ophthalmopathy. TCRdb itself ran the multiplex PCR reads through MiXCR, one entry per CDR3 protein. The sample includes roughly 330,000 distinct CDR3 sequences, approximately 15% seen only once; the top ten take around 34%. The sequencing sample was made of blood. Every receptor here comes from a man younger than 45 with Graves' hyperthyroidism. Each CDR3 is given with its conserved first and last residue. D genes are given only for firm matches. Not all rows give a size; the values are once, few, many and, for expanded clones, a class.

J	D	V	size	CDR3	DNA
TRBJ2-1	TRBD2	TRBV2	many	CATKLLAGGFYNEQFF	TGTGCCACCAAATTACTAGCGGGAGGATTCTACAATGAGCAGTTCTTC
TRBJ2-3	TRBD2	TRBV11-2	.	CASSLAAQFSTDTQYF	TGTGCCAGCAGCCTAGCGGCGCAGTTTAGCACAGATACGCAGTATTTT
TRBJ2-6	.	TRBV5-1	few	CASSTGDFSGANVLTF	TGCGCCAGCAGCACCGGGGACTTCTCTGGGGCCAACGTCCTGACTTTC
TRBJ2-7	.	TRBV27	.	CASSFSQDYTLYEQYF	TGTGCCAGCAGTTTCTCACAGGACTACACCCTCTACGAGCAGTACTTC
TRBJ2-3	.	TRBV5-6	many	CASSLTYEATDTQYF	TGTGCCAGCAGCTTGACATATGAGGCAACAGATACGCAGTATTTT
TRBJ2-7	.	TRBV18	many	CASSQDYAYEQYF	TGTGCCAGCTCACAGGACTACGCCTACGAGCAGTACTTC
TRBJ2-3	.	TRBV6-1	many	CASSTNLRDTQYF	TGTGCCAGCAGTACCAACCTTAGAGATACGCAGTATTTT
TRBJ1-5	.	TRBV28	.	CASSSGGGGPQHF	TGTGCCAGCAGTTCTGGGGGGGGGGGGCCCCAGCATTTT
TRBJ2-1	.	TRBV20-1	many	CSPERDISNEQFF	TGCAGTCCCGAACGGGACATCAGCAATGAGCAGTTCTTC
TRBJ1-1	TRBD1	TRBV28	many	CASGSGGGNTEAFF	TGTGCCAGCGGGTCAGGGGGGGGAAACACTGAAGCTTTCTTT
TRBJ2-1	TRBD1	TRBV5-1	many	CASSADRAWDEQFF	TGCGCCAGCAGCGCGGACAGGGCCTGGGATGAGCAGTTCTTC
TRBJ1-3	.	TRBV11-2	.	CASRRAGEAGNTIYF	TGTGCCAGCCGTCGAGCGGGGGAGGCTGGAAACACCATATATTTT
TRBJ2-1	TRBD2	TRBV7-9	.	CASSLVGSGVNEQFF	TGTGCCAGCAGCTTAGTGGGTAGCGGGGTGAATGAGCAGTTCTTC
TRBJ2-7	.	TRBV20-1	many	CSVWTLAYEQYF	TGCAGTGTTTGGACACTTGCCTACGAGCAGTACTTC
TRBJ2-7	.	TRBV20-1	.	CSAQSGGSYEQYF	TGCAGTGCCCAAAGCGGTGGCTCCTACGAGCAGTACTTC
TRBJ1-2	.	TRBV12-3/TRBV12-4	many	CASQQWGDGYTF	TGTGCCAGCCAGCAATGGGGAGATGGCTACACCTTC
TRBJ2-1	TRBD1	TRBV24-1	.	CATSDSGQGANNEQFF	TGTGCCACCAGTGATTCGGGACAGGGGGCGAACAATGAGCAGTTCTTC
TRBJ1-6	.	TRBV6-1	few	CASSLRDSPLHF	TGTGCCAGCAGTTTAAGGGATTCACCCCTCCACTTT
TRBJ1-5	TRBD1	TRBV19	.	CASSPWTGTSNQPQHF	TGTGCCAGTAGTCCTTGGACAGGGACGAGCAATCAGCCCCAGCATTTT
TRBJ1-1	.	TRBV6-1	.	CASPQGGKGEAFF	TGTGCCAGCCCCCAGGGCGGGAAAGGGGAAGCTTTCTTT
TRBJ1-3	TRBD1	TRBV2	.	CASRGTAGNTIYF	TGTGCCAGCAGGGGGACAGCTGGAAACACCATATATTTT
TRBJ2-3	TRBD2	TRBV29-1	.	CSVEASGGTDTQYF	TGCAGCGTTGAGGCAAGCGGGGGCACAGATACGCAGTATTTT
TRBJ1-1	.	TRBV28	.	CASSLIGHTEAFF	TGTGCCAGCAGTTTAATAGGGCACACTGAAGCTTTCTTT
TRBJ2-7	TRBD2	TRBV19	.	CASSDKRGSGTSYEQYF	TGTGCCAGTAGTGACAAGAGGGGTAGCGGGACGAGCTACGAGCAGTACTTC
TRBJ1-4	.	TRBV9	once	CASSAQGSNEKLFF	TGTGCCAGCAGCGCCCAGGGTAGTAATGAAAAACTGTTTTTT
TRBJ2-2	.	TRBV6-1	few	CASSEGGGELFF	TGTGCCAGCAGTGAAGGGGGCGGGGAGCTGTTTTTT
TRBJ2-7	TRBD2	TRBV2	.	CASSEVELAGGVGEQYF	TGTGCCAGCAGTGAAGTGGAACTAGCGGGTGGAGTCGGGGAGCAGTACTTC
TRBJ2-5	.	TRBV7-2	.	CASSLRSGPQETQYF	TGTGCCAGCAGCCTACGTAGCGGACCTCAAGAGACCCAGTACTTC
TRBJ2-1	TRBD1	TRBV20-1	.	CSPPGTGTDEQFF	TGCAGTCCCCCCGGGACAGGGACCGATGAGCAGTTCTTC
TRBJ1-5	.	TRBV6-2/TRBV6-3	.	CASSTDSDAGLPQHF	TGTGCCAGCAGTACGGACAGTGATGCGGGGTTGCCCCAGCATTTT
TRBJ2-4	TRBD1	TRBV6-1	.	CASTGGQGNIQYF	TGTGCCAGCACTGGCGGACAGGGGAACATTCAGTACTTC